This TCR beta chain came from a study of CD8 T cells in ankylosing spondylitis. General study findings and limits: Ankylosing spondylitis blood appeared to be characterized by a TCR beta motif of eight highly homologous variants. Significant enrichment of disease-linked clones was reported in matched ankylosing spondylitis synovial fluid.

The germline V and J ends were trimmed by 2 bases and 6 bases, with 17 bases remaining between them. Germline CDR1 is MDHEN and CDR2 is SYDVKM. The CDR3 runs to 15 residues. TCRdb passed the 5' RACE reads through MiXCR, listing each CDR3 protein once. Among about 160,000 distinct CDR3 sequences listed, roughly 10% were seen once. This clonotype occurred a few times. Antigen unknown. V usage is TRBV28 and J usage is TRBJ2-7; tentatively, D is TRBD1 (5 bases). The sample was blood, either unsorted or a sorted T cell fraction (not recorded which). This clonotype was obtained from a female donor with ankylosing spondylitis or in good health (not recorded which). The CDR3 DNA follows: TGTGCCAGCAGTTTAATCAGGGAAAGGGCTACCGAGCAGTACTTC. This gives the protein CASSLIRERATEQYF.